This T cell receptor beta chain was sequenced for a study of blood T cell repertoires in COVID-19. Study details: From the United States, Italy and Spain came samples of acute and convalescent COVID-19. Sample material is recorded as cDNA or gDNA derived from T cells, B-cell-depleted T cells, or PBMCs.

This table comes from immunoSEQ multiplex PCR, and its TCRdb copy is limited to in-frame clones, with some not included. The sample consists of about 200,000 clones, approximately 90% of them appearing once. Germline lookup yields CDR1 LNHDA and CDR2 SQIVND (reference sequence). The CDR3 covers 15 residues. V was clipped by 4 bases and J by 4 bases; unmatched bases: 7. The J gene is TRBJ1-5, the V gene TRBV19; 7 bases agree with TRBD1. The TCR was taken from a man aged 80 or over with acute or convalescent COVID-19. Sequencing was done on a sample of peripheral blood. In DNA, the CDR3 is TGTGCCAGTAGTAGTAGGGGGACAGCGAATCAGCCCCAGCATTTT. This gives the protein CASSSRGTANQPQHF.